A single sample is the source of the 30 T cell receptor beta chains below, sequenced in a study of T cells in tuberculosis. TCRdb's table, derived via immunoSEQ multiplex PCR, lists solely in-frame clones and lacks some. The sample has tens of thousands of clones; about 94% are singletons. Specimen: PBMCs. Receptors originate from a donor between 10 and 29 years old with latent tuberculosis or without tuberculosis infection.

V is TRBV19 and J is TRBJ2-7, with 9 bases that match TRBD1. The ends lost 4 bases at V and 0 bases at J; junction bases unmatched: 4. The CDR3 is 15 amino acids. The germline CDR1 and CDR2 sequences are LNHDA and SQIVND (reference sequence). Here the CDR3 reads CASSRQGVISYEQYF. The CDR3 coding sequence is TGTGCCAGTAGTAGACAGGGGGTGATCTCCTACGAGCAGTACTTC.

The chain uses TRBV18 and TRBJ2-7, with D unclear. The V and J ends lost 4 bases and 0 bases respectively, with 10 bases between them. In germline, CDR1 is KGHSH, CDR2 LQKENI. The CDR3 is 14 residues long. CDR3 amino acids: CASSLTSSSYEQYF. In nucleotides, the CDR3 is TGTGCCAGCTCACTTACTTCGAGCTCCTACGAGCAGTACTTC.

This clone occurred once. The DNA for the CDR3 is TGTGCCAGCAGTTACTGGGGGGGCGAAGCTTTCTTT. It is translated as CASSYWGGEAFF. The gene calls are TRBV6-5 and TRBJ1-1; tentatively, D is TRBD1 (6 bases). Germline values: CDR1 MNHEY, CDR2 SVGAGI. The CDR3 contains 12 residues. V was clipped by 1 base and J by 8 bases, with 8 bases between them.

The CDR3 protein is CSVEEGAGGLNTEAFF. CDR3 in DNA: TGCAGCGTTGAAGAGGGCGCAGGGGGCCTCAACACTGAAGCTTTCTTT. This chain joins TRBV29-1 and TRBJ1-1; TRBD1 matches 8 bases. This CDR3 has 16 amino acids. V gave up 0 bases and J gave up 2 bases; unmatched junction bases: 8. The germline V gene has CDR1 SQVTM and CDR2 ANQGSEA.

The V gene is TRBV4-1, the J gene TRBJ2-1; the match to TRBD2 covers 10 bases. Germline CDR1 is MGHRA and CDR2 is YSYEKL. V lost 1 base, J lost 0 bases, and 9 bases stayed unmatched. The CDR3 spans 19 residues. In nucleotides, the CDR3 is TGCGCCAGCAGCCAAGGCGGGCTAGCGGGGGCGTCCTCCTACAATGAGCAGTTCTTC. The encoded protein is CASSQGGLAGASSYNEQFF.

The CDR3 DNA sequence: TGCGCCAGCAGCCAAACGGGGGGGCCTATCCACGAGCAGTACTTC. Translated: CASSQTGGPIHEQYF. The V gene is TRBV4-3, the J gene TRBJ2-7; 8 bases are shared with TRBD2. With V trimmed by 2 bases and J by 5 bases, 8 bases remained unmatched. This CDR3 has 15 residues. Germline V lookup: CDR1 LGHNA, CDR2 YSLEER.

The genes are TRBV5-4 and TRBJ1-2; the D gene is possibly TRBD1 (6 bases). Trimming pared 4 bases from V and 1 base from J, leaving 8 bases between. The length of the CDR3 is 13 residues. CDR1 and CDR2 (germline): SGHNT, YYREEE (reference sequence). CDR3 in DNA: TGTGCCAGCAGCCTACAGGGTAACTATGGCTACACCTTC. Residues: CASSLQGNYGYTF.

The V gene is TRBV13, the J gene TRBJ1-2; D is perhaps TRBD1 (6 bases). Germline CDR1 PRHDT, CDR2 FYEKMQ (reference sequence). With 7 bases removed from V and 4 bases from J, the gap between germline ends came to 19 bases. This CDR3 has 15 amino acids. CDR3 in DNA: TGTGCCAGCACTACAAGAGGCCGGGACACCTATGGCTACACCTTC. Translated: CASTTRGRDTYGYTF.

The chain carries TRBV9 and TRBJ1-1; D is perhaps TRBD1 (5 bases). Germline V gene lookup returns CDR1 SGDLS and CDR2 YYNGEE. CDR3 size: 17 residues. Trimming stripped 3 bases from V and 0 bases from J, with 18 bases between. This chain's CDR3 is CASSATKRWGVNTEAFF. Written as DNA, the CDR3 is TGTGCCAGCAGCGCGACGAAACGCTGGGGGGTGAACACTGAAGCTTTCTTT.

In this sample, this clone turned up once. The DNA of the CDR3 is TGTGCCACCCAGCGAGGCCTTTCGAACACTGAAGCTTTCTTT. Its protein is CATQRGLSNTEAFF. V usage is TRBV9 and J usage is TRBJ1-1; D unclear. Germline values: CDR1 SGDLS, CDR2 YYNGEE. This CDR3 contains 14 residues. Trimming pared 9 bases from V and 1 base from J, leaving 16 bases between. Full variable domain (rest looked up from reference TRBV9 and TRBJ1-1): DSGVTQTPKHLITATGQRVTLRCSPRSGDLSVYWYQQSLDQGLQFLIQYYNGEERAKGNILERFSAQQFPDLHSELNLSSLELGDSALYFCATQRGLSNTEAFFGQGTRLTVV.

This chain connects TRBV19 to TRBJ1-4; 7 nucleotides align to TRBD1. The CDR3 runs 14 residues. CDR1 and CDR2 from the germline V gene are LNHDA and SQIVND (reference sequence). J was trimmed by 3 bases and V by 7 bases; bases with no gene match: 5. The CDR3 protein is CASTRGTANEKLFF. As DNA, the CDR3 is TGTGCCAGTACTCGAGGGACAGCTAATGAAAAACTGTTTTTT.

The rearrangement joins TRBV5-1 to TRBJ2-1; D is undetermined. Trimming took off 4 bases at V and 7 bases at J, with 18 bases between the two ends. The germline V gene has CDR1 SGHRS and CDR2 YFSETQ. The CDR3 spans 15 residues. The CDR3 loop reads CASSPARVIVNEQFF. CDR3 sequence (DNA): TGCGCCAGCAGCCCCGCCCGGGTTATAGTGAATGAGCAGTTCTTC.

In its sample, this clone was seen a few times. The chain is built from TRBV27 and TRBJ2-7; 7 bases align to TRBD1. The germline CDR1 and CDR2 sequences are MNHEY and SMNVEV (reference sequence). This CDR3 has 13 residues. V was clipped by 6 bases and J by 0 bases; unmatched bases: 2. CDR3 in amino acids: CASSRDSSYEQYF. The DNA for the CDR3 is TGTGCCAGCAGCCGGGACAGCTCCTACGAGCAGTACTTC.

The chain employs TRBV9 and TRBJ2-7, with TRBD1 identical over 8 bases. The CDR3 is 14 residues long. The V and J ends lost 4 bases and 4 bases, in that order; junction bases with no gene match: 7. CDR1 SGDLS and CDR2 YYNGEE come from the germline V gene. The CDR3 loop is CASSHGQGPYEQYF. For the CDR3, the DNA is TGTGCCAGCAGCCATGGACAGGGTCCATACGAGCAGTACTTC.

The rearrangement uses TRBV9 and TRBJ1-6, with D uncertain. Germline V gene lookup returns CDR1 SGDLS and CDR2 YYNGEE. The V end was cut by 4 bases, the J end by 0 bases, with 14 bases between. The CDR3 extends over 17 amino acids. CDR3 region: CASSPYGRSSYNSPLHF. CDR3 coding DNA: TGTGCCAGCAGCCCATACGGGAGAAGCTCCTATAATTCACCCCTCCACTTT.

The chain uses TRBV7-2 and TRBJ2-7; D remains unclear. The CDR3 is made up of 12 amino acids. Trimming took off 5 bases at V and 0 bases at J, with 5 bases between the two ends. CDR1 is SGHTA and CDR2 is FQGNSA in the germline V gene. CDR3 loop: CASSPNSYEQYF. The CDR3 DNA reads TGTGCCAGCAGCCCTAACTCCTACGAGCAGTACTTC.

This chain joins TRBV5-8 and TRBJ1-2; perhaps TRBD1 as D (5 bases). CDR1 and CDR2 from the germline V gene are SGHTS and YDEGEE. CDR3 length: 18 amino acids. Deletions cut 0 bases from V and 7 bases from J, with 25 bases between. The CDR3 here is CASSLATGGRPTPGGYTF. The CDR3 coding sequence is TGTGCCAGCAGCTTGGCTACCGGGGGACGGCCTACCCCGGGTGGCTACACCTTC.

The CDR3 bases are TGCGCCAGCAGCCAAGAGGCGACAGCCCCAGAAGCTTTCTTT. Translated, it gives CASSQEATAPEAFF. The chain uses TRBV4-3 and TRBJ1-1, with D maybe TRBD1 (5 bases). The V and J ends lost 0 bases and 8 bases respectively, with 13 bases between them. CDR1 LGHNA and CDR2 YSLEER come from the germline V gene. The CDR3 contains 14 residues.

This chain links TRBV30 with TRBJ1-2; tentative D call: TRBD1 (6 bases). Germline CDR1 reads GTSNPN; CDR2 reads SVGIG (reference sequence). CDR3 size: 14 residues. Trimming took 0 bases from V and 8 from J, leaving 16 bases between them. In nucleotides, the CDR3 is TGTGCCTGGAGTGTACTTACAGGGCCTGGAGGCTACACCTTC. Its translation is CAWSVLTGPGGYTF.

The gene calls are TRBV6-6 and TRBJ2-7; the match to TRBD1 covers 8 bases. Germline CDR1 is MNHNY and CDR2 is SVGAGI (reference sequence). This CDR3 comprises 14 residues. V lost 5 bases to trimming and J lost 3 bases; unmatched junction nucleotides: 6. The CDR3 sequence: CASSPGTGIYEQYF. CDR3 bases: TGTGCCAGCAGTCCCGGGACAGGTATCTACGAGCAGTACTTC.

Written as DNA, the CDR3 is TGTGCCAGCAGCGCCTTCCGCGGGACAGGGGTTAATCGGATGAACACTGAAGCTTTCTTT. Residues: CASSAFRGTGVNRMNTEAFF. The V call is TRBV9, the J call TRBJ1-1, with 10 bases matching TRBD1. V trimming: 3 bases; J trimming: 0 bases; junction bases outside the gene matches: 17. This CDR3 spans 20 amino acids. The germline V gene has CDR1 SGDLS and CDR2 YYNGEE.

The chain links TRBV11-3 to TRBJ2-2; 8 nucleotides line up with TRBD1. Trimming cost V 0 bases and J 4 bases; bases outside gene matches: 7. The length of the CDR3 is 17 residues. CDR1 is SGHNT and CDR2 is YENEEA in the germline V gene. Here the CDR3 DNA reads TGTGCCAGCAGCTTAGATCGGGGGACAGGTCCCACCGGGGAGCTGTTTTTT. Its protein product is CASSLDRGTGPTGELFF.

J is TRBJ1-1 and V is TRBV7-8; TRBD1 matches at 8 bases. Germline values: CDR1 SGHVS, CDR2 FQNEAQ. J gave up 0 bases and V 5 bases, and 2 bases lay outside the gene matches. The length of the CDR3 is 14 residues. The CDR3 DNA reads as TGTGCCAGCAGCGTGACAGGGGTGAACACTGAAGCTTTCTTT. Its protein is CASSVTGVNTEAFF.

This rearrangement joins TRBV30 to TRBJ1-1; D uncertain. The CDR3 is made up of 13 amino acids. Germline CDR1 reads GTSNPN; CDR2 reads SVGIG (reference sequence). The V end was cut by 2 bases, the J end by 3 bases, with 10 bases between. This CDR3 reads CAWSLSPDTEAFF. The CDR3 bases are TGTGCCTGGAGTCTTAGCCCGGACACTGAAGCTTTCTTT.

In this sample, this clone turned up once. The gene calls are TRBV18 and TRBJ1-4; 9 nucleotides match TRBD1. Trimming at V came to 2 bases and at J to 7 bases, leaving 2 bases not matched to a gene. Germline CDR1 reads KGHSH; CDR2 reads LQKENI. The CDR3 runs to 14 residues. The CDR3 nucleotides are TGTGCCAGCTCACCAGGGACAGGGACTGAAAAACTGTTTTTT. It translates to CASSPGTGTEKLFF.

The chain combines TRBV5-1 with TRBJ2-7, with D possibly matching TRBD2 (6 bases). Trimming removed 2 bases at V and 5 bases at J, with 17 bases between. The CDR3 runs to 15 residues. Germline V gene data show CDR1 as SGHRS and CDR2 as YFSETQ. CDR3 sequence (DNA): TGCGCCAGCAGCTTTTTCTCGGGGGAACGGGACGAGCAGTACTTC. This sequence encodes CASSFFSGERDEQYF.

The V and J genes are TRBV5-1 and TRBJ1-5; D uncertain. The V and J ends lost 0 bases and 7 bases respectively, with 11 bases between them. This CDR3 region has 14 residues. CDR1 is SGHRS, CDR2 YFSETQ, per germline. The CDR3 sequence: CASSLGPSGQPQHF. CDR3 coding DNA: TGCGCCAGCAGCTTGGGGCCAAGTGGCCAGCCCCAGCATTTT.

This rearrangement joins TRBV30 to TRBJ2-6; D is possibly TRBD2 (5 bases). CDR1 and CDR2 (germline): GTSNPN, SVGIG (reference sequence). The CDR3 is 16 amino acids. Trimming took 4 bases from V and 0 from J, leaving 13 bases between them. CDR3 amino acids: CAWTGRRSSGANVLTF. Written as DNA, the CDR3 is TGTGCCTGGACTGGACGGAGGAGCTCTGGGGCCAACGTCCTGACTTTC.

The chain is built from TRBV6-5 and TRBJ1-5, with a possible D match to TRBD1 (6 bases). The CDR3 spans 15 residues. Germline V gene lookup returns CDR1 MNHEY and CDR2 SVGAGI. Trimming shortened V by 6 bases and J by 3 bases, and 15 bases separated the two germline ends. In nucleotides, the CDR3 is TGTGCCAGCAGACTCACAGGGTCTAACAATCAGCCCCAGCATTTT. Amino acids: CASRLTGSNNQPQHF.

The V call is TRBV2, the J call TRBJ1-4, with 10 bases fitting TRBD1. J gave up 7 bases and V 7 bases, and 9 bases lay outside the gene matches. CDR3 size: 15 residues. From germline, CDR1 is SNHLY and CDR2 FYNNEI. CDR3 in DNA: TGTGCCAGCACGCTCCCGACAGGGGGCGGTGAAAAACTGTTTTTT. This sequence encodes CASTLPTGGGEKLFF.